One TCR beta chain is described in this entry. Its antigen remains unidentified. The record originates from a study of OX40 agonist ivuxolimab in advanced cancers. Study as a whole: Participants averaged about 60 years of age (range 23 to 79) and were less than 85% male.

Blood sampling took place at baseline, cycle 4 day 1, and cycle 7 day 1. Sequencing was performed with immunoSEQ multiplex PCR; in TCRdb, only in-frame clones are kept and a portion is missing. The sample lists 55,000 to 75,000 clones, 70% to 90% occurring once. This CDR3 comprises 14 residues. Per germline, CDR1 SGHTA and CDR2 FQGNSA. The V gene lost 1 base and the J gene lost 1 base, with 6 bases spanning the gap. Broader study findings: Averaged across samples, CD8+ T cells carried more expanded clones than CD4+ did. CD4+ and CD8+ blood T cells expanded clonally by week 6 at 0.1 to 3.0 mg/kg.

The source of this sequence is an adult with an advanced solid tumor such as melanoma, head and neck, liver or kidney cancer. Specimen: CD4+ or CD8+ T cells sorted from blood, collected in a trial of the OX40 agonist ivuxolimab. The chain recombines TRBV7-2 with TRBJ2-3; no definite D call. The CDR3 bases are TGTGCCAGCAGCTTAGAGTTCGGCACAGATACGCAGTATTTT. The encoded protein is CASSLEFGTDTQYF.